This T cell receptor (beta chain) is drawn from a study of T cells after yellow fever vaccination. Whole-study context: SMART-Seq v4 Ultra Low Input prepared libraries from low-cell fractions. General study results and limits: Though it reached lower strength, the secondary response hit its peak faster, day 5 versus 15. The study noted that FACS-sorted repertoires could contain abundant clonotypes contaminating from the bulk population.

This clonotype showed up many times. Its matching antigen is unknown. TCR cDNA was made by 5'RACE template switching, adding a universal primer site and UMIs. TCRdb analysed the 5' RACE reads with MiXCR anew, one entry per CDR3 protein. The table shows about 150,000 distinct CDR3 sequences, with about 7% occurring only once. The germline V gene has CDR1 SGHRS and CDR2 YFSETQ. The J segment lost 6 bases and the V segment lost 0 bases, leaving 6 bases of the junction unmatched. The CDR3 has 15 residues. V gene TRBV5-1 combines with J gene TRBJ2-7, with 10 bases that match TRBD2. This receptor was obtained from a man younger than 40 who received the YFV17D yellow fever vaccine. Source: CD4+ T cells sorted from PBMCs, taken 10 days after the yellow fever booster vaccination. The CDR3 loop reads CASSLGLAGDFEQYF. The CDR3 DNA follows: TGCGCCAGCAGCTTGGGGCTAGCGGGAGACTTCGAGCAGTACTTC.